Given below is one T cell receptor (beta chain) in context. The antigen is unknown. Per germline, CDR1 DFQATT and CDR2 SNEGSKA (reference sequence). V was cut by 6 bases and J by 0 bases, with 12 bases left in between. The CDR3 is 15 residues long. A J-beta primer mix and a sample-barcoded 5' primer were used in a second PCR of roughly 7 to 12 cycles. TCRdb called the 5' RACE reads again in MiXCR, with one record for every CDR3 protein. The sample records 1.8 million or so distinct CDR3 sequences, 30% to 40% being singletons. The source of the sample is a study of blood T cells in healthy people across ages. Whole-study results and caveats: Whereas aged donors had fewer naive CD4+ cells, long-lived donors had more of them and higher diversity. Any changes in expanded clonotypes were possibly confounded, as donor CMV status remained unknown.

What was sequenced was blood. The clonotype originates from a human donor in good health. V usage is TRBV20-1 and J usage is TRBJ2-6; D gene unclear. The CDR3 reads CSAMYMSSGANVLTF. CDR3 nucleotide sequence: TGCAGTGCCATGTATATGAGCTCTGGGGCCAACGTCCTGACTTTC.